The 14 T cell receptor beta chains below come from one sample, sequenced in a study of blood T cells in healthy people across ages. Alongside a J-beta primer mix, a sample-barcoded 5' primer served in a second PCR lasting about 7 to 11 cycles. TCRdb fed the 5' RACE reads into MiXCR, producing one record per CDR3 protein. This table has 700,000 to 900,000 distinct CDR3 sequences, roughly 26% appearing once. This sample was shared with a second study, whose subject was T cells of mothers and their children.

The specimen sequenced was blood. The receptors were gathered from a boy between 10 and 17 years old in good health.

This clonotype was counted at least ten times. The chain recombines TRBV12-3 or TRBV12-4 with TRBJ1-4, with D hard to call. The CDR3 is 12 amino acids. V was clipped by 6 bases and J by 5 bases, with 7 bases between them. CDR3 nucleotide sequence: TGTGCCAGCAGCCCCGCAAATGAAAAACTGTTTTTT. This sequence encodes CASSPANEKLFF.

This clonotype appeared a few times. The CDR3 loop reads CASIPSGGRQETQYF. The CDR3 nucleotides read TGCGCCAGCATCCCAAGCGGGGGGCGCCAAGAGACCCAGTACTTC. The V call is TRBV5-1, the J call TRBJ2-5, with 9 bases fitting TRBD2. This CDR3 has 15 amino acids. Germline CDR1 SGHRS, CDR2 YFSETQ. V lost 6 bases to trimming and J lost 1 base; unmatched junction nucleotides: 7.

The chain has TRBV12-3 or TRBV12-4 and TRBJ1-5, with D unclear. The CDR3 runs 13 residues. Trimming shortened V by 6 bases and J by 4 bases, and 10 bases separated the two germline ends. Written as DNA, the CDR3 is TGTGCCAGCAGGATAGCGGGGAATCAGCCCCAGCATTTT. Translation: CASRIAGNQPQHF.

Only a few counts were recorded for this clonotype. The V call is TRBV7-9, the J call TRBJ1-5, with D possibly being TRBD1 (6 bases). The CDR3 is made up of 15 amino acids. Per germline, CDR1 SEHNR and CDR2 FQNEAQ (reference sequence). Trimming took 5 bases from V and 4 from J, leaving 15 bases between them. The DNA of the CDR3 is TGTGCCAGCAGCAAAGACAGGATCAAGAATCAGCCCCAGCATTTT. The encoded protein is CASSKDRIKNQPQHF.

This chain's CDR3 is CSARDMLDTTRGYTF. The CDR3 coding sequence is TGCAGTGCTAGAGATATGTTGGACACCACTCGCGGCTACACCTTC. This chain uses TRBV20-1 with TRBJ1-2, with D tentatively TRBD1 (5 bases). The V gene's germline CDR1 is DFQATT and CDR2 SNEGSKA (reference sequence). CDR3 length: 15 residues. Trimming took off 0 bases at V and 8 bases at J, with 19 bases between the two ends.

The J gene is TRBJ1-4, the V gene TRBV6-6; the D is unclear. The V and J ends lost 5 bases and 7 bases respectively, with 11 bases between them. The CDR3 totals 13 residues. Germline CDR1 is MNHNY and CDR2 is SVGAGI (reference sequence). CDR3 residues: CASSTGFREKLFF. In nucleotides, the CDR3 is TGTGCCAGCAGTACGGGGTTTCGTGAAAAACTGTTTTTT.

In DNA form, the CDR3 reads TGTGCCAGCAGCTTGGCGACTACCACTGAAGCTTTCTTT. The encoded protein is CASSLATTTEAFF. This chain connects TRBV5-4 to TRBJ1-1; D is unresolved. The CDR3 length is 13 residues. V was pared by 0 bases and J by 4 bases, with 7 bases between. Germline V CDR1 and CDR2: SGHNT, YYREEE (reference sequence).

The chain recombines TRBV4-2 with TRBJ1-5, with 8 bases aligning to TRBD1. The CDR3 is 15 residues long. V trimming: 2 bases; J trimming: 5 bases; junction bases outside the gene matches: 5. Germline V gene sequence: CDR1 LGHNA, CDR2 YNFKEQ. Written as DNA, the CDR3 is TGTGCCAGCAGCCAACTTGGACAGGGTGATCAGCCCCAGCATTTT. Its translation: CASSQLGQGDQPQHF.

The J gene is TRBJ2-5, the V gene TRBV11-2; D gene uncertain. CDR1 is SGHAT and CDR2 is FQNNGV in the germline V gene. The CDR3 covers 14 residues. Trimming left V 1 base short and J 7 bases short, with 13 bases between. The CDR3 DNA reads as TGTGCCAGCAGCTTAGCGGGCCAGTCCCGGACCCAGTACTTC. Translating gives CASSLAGQSRTQYF.

The J gene is TRBJ2-7, the V gene TRBV12-3 or TRBV12-4; D is possibly TRBD1 or TRBD2 (6 bases each). The V end lost 4 bases, the J end lost 6 bases, and 16 bases lay between the germline ends. This CDR3 region has 14 residues. The CDR3: CASSSGTGACEQYF. CDR3 nucleotide sequence: TGTGCCAGCAGTTCCGGGACGGGGGCGTGCGAGCAGTACTTC.

The chain has TRBV20-1 and TRBJ1-2; D unresolved. V lost 6 bases to trimming and J lost 4 bases, with 18 bases between them. CDR1 and CDR2 from the germline V gene are DFQATT and SNEGSKA (reference sequence). The CDR3 loop spans 14 amino acids. CDR3 region: CSALELRGSYGYTF. CDR3 nucleotide sequence: TGCAGTGCCCTCGAACTGAGAGGTAGCTATGGCTACACCTTC.

V and J are TRBV2 and TRBJ2-2; no clear D. The germline gives CDR1 SNHLY, CDR2 FYNNEI. V lost 4 bases, J lost 1 base, and 10 bases lay in between. The CDR3 has 15 amino acids. The CDR3 reads CASSARHMNTGELFF. The CDR3 nucleotides read TGTGCCAGCAGTGCGAGGCATATGAACACCGGGGAGCTGTTTTTT.

Only a few counts were recorded for this clonotype. The genes are TRBV7-3 and TRBJ1-1, with 7 bases that match TRBD1. There are 13 residues in the CDR3. Germline assignment: CDR1 SGHTA and CDR2 FQGTGA. V shed 0 bases and J 7 bases; nucleotides not matched to a gene: 2. The CDR3 coding sequence is TGTGCCAGCAGCTTAACGCGGGACAGTGAAGCTTTCTTT. Translating gives CASSLTRDSEAFF.

The rearrangement links TRBV5-5 to TRBJ2-4; 9 bases match TRBD2. The CDR3 sequence is 15 residues long. The germline V gene encodes CDR1 SGHKS and CDR2 YYEKEE (reference sequence). Losses at the gene ends were 3 bases for V and 0 bases for J; bases not matched to a gene: 1. The CDR3 coding sequence is TGTGCCAGCAGCTATAGCGGGGGAGCCAAAAACATTCAGTACTTC. This sequence encodes CASSYSGGAKNIQYF.